This T cell receptor (beta chain) derives from a study of identical twins. Broader study findings: There is a chance that invariant MAIT and iNKT cells partially muddied zero-insertion analyses. Where beta out-of-frame sequences were concerned, excess twin sharing was weaker.

Template switching, a step in the protocol, added a universal primer site, and cDNA carried unique molecular identifiers. MiXCR, run by TCRdb on the 5' RACE reads, gives a single entry per CDR3 protein. The sample records 310,000 or so distinct CDR3 sequences, approximately 8% being singletons. Germline V gives CDR1 MNHNS, CDR2 SASEGT. The J segment lost 2 bases and the V segment lost 6 bases, leaving 5 bases of the junction unmatched. This CDR3 has 15 residues. This clonotype was seen a few times. Antigen unknown. These data were also filed under a second study, of yellow fever vaccine responses in identical twins.

Material for sequencing was memory (CD45RO+) T cells sorted from blood. This TCR was sampled from a woman younger than 35 in good health. This chain joins TRBV6-1 and TRBJ2-3; the match to TRBD1 covers 10 bases. The CDR3 DNA sequence: TGTGCCAGCAGCTCGGGACAGGGGTTCACAGATACGCAGTATTTT. Translation: CASSSGQGFTDTQYF.